This TCR beta chain was sequenced during a study of radiotherapy plus CTLA-4 blockade in lung cancer. Germline-derived CDR1 and CDR2 are LNHDA and SQIVND (reference sequence). V shed 5 bases, J shed 6 bases, and the junction held 3 bases outside the gene matches. The CDR3 spans 12 residues. Assay: immunoSEQ multiplex PCR; the TCRdb copy retains only in-frame clones and omits some. The sample has some 62,000 clones; 70% to 80% are singletons. Focal radiation plus CTLA-4 blockade with ipilimumab was given to patients with chemo-refractory metastatic non-small-cell lung cancer. The rearrangement joins TRBV19 to TRBJ1-2; 7 bases align to TRBD1. This receptor was obtained from a human donor with non-small cell lung cancer who had a complete response to radiotherapy plus ipilimumab. The input for sequencing was peripheral blood, taken from a patient treated with radiotherapy plus ipilimumab. The CDR3 nucleotides are TGTGCCAGTAGTTTTACAGGGGATGGCTACACCTTC. It codes for CASSFTGDGYTF.